Sequencing of this T cell receptor beta chain was carried out in a study of T-cell reconstitution after alpha-beta-depleted transplantation in children. Points from the study as a whole: Surviving recipient T cells and thymic progenitors accounted for the high day-60 TCRbeta diversity observed in some patients. It was reported that alpha-beta T cells came from several hundred expanded graft clones (about two months after transplant). T-cell counts and diversity at one year post-transplant came mainly from newly produced T cells.

Construction of the TCRbeta library involved unique molecular identifiers. TCRdb fed the PCR reads into MiXCR, producing one record per CDR3 protein. The sample yields just over 950,000 distinct CDR3 sequences, about 29% seen once. This clonotype was seen a few times. What it binds is unknown. Germline CDR1 reads MNHNS; CDR2 reads SASEGT. CDR3 length: 14 residues. Trimming pared 10 bases from V and 4 bases from J, leaving 17 bases between. The sample was PBMCs, mostly from graft donor cells, taken 360 days after TCRalphabeta/CD19-depleted stem cell transplant. The TCR originated in a boy in the first two years of life who had a stem cell transplant for SCID, so the T cells may come from the graft donor. The chain uses TRBV6-1 and TRBJ2-1, with no clear D. The CDR3 DNA is TGTGCCACCAAGAAGGCACTTCTTTACAATGAGCAGTTCTTC. This encodes CATKKALLYNEQFF.